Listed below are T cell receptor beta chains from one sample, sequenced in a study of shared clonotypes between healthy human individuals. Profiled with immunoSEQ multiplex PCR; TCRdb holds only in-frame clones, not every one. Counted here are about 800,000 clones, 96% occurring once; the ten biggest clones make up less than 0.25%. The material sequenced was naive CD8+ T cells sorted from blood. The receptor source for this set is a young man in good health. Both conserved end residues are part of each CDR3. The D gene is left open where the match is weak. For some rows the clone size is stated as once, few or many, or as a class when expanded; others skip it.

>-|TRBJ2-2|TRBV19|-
TGTGCCAGTAGTTTCTGGGTTGACAAGACCGGGGAGCTGTTTTTT
CASSFWVDKTGELFF
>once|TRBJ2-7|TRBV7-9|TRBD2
TGTGCCAGCAGCTCGATGGGACTAGCGGGAGACGAGCAGTACTTC
CASSSMGLAGDEQYF
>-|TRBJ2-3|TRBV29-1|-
TGCAGCGTTTCTCCGTCTAGCACAGATACGCAGTATTTT
CSVSPSSTDTQYF
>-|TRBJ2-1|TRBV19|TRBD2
TGTGCCAGTACATCGCGGGAGGTTTATGAGCAGTTCTTC
CASTSREVYEQFF
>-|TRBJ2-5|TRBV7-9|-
TGTGCCAGCAGCACAAGTAACCAAGAGACCCAGTACTTC
CASSTSNQETQYF
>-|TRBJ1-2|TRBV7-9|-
TGTGCCAGCAGCCTACCACTATGGGGCTATGGCTACACCTTC
CASSLPLWGYGYTF
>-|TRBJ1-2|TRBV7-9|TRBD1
TGTGCCAGCAGTCAAGGACAGGACTATTTTAACTATGGCTACACCTTC
CASSQGQDYFNYGYTF
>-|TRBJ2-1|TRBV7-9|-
TGTGCCAGCAGCTTAGAGGAAGGCTATTACAATGAGCAGTTCTTC
CASSLEEGYYNEQFF
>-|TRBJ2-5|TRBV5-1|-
TGCGCCAGCAGCTTGGTGCTGGGAACAGAGACCCAGTACTTC
CASSLVLGTETQYF
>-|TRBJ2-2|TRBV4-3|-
TGCGCCAGCAGCCAAGACTCCGGGGGAGCGAACACCGGGGAGCTGTTTTTT
CASSQDSGGANTGELFF
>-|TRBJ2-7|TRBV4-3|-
TGCGCCAGCAGCCAAGATGCCAGCGCCTACTACGAGCAGTACTTC
CASSQDASAYYEQYF
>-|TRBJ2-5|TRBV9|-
TGTGCCAGCAGCGTAGAGGCGGACCAGTACCAAGAGACCCAGTACTTC
CASSVEADQYQETQYF
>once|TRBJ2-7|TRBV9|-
TGTGCCAGCAGCGTAGAGGGGGGACCAGGGTCATTCTACGAGCAGTACTTC
CASSVEGGPGSFYEQYF
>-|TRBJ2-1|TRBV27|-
TGTGCCAGCAGTTTAGGTCTTAGCTCCTACAATGAGCAGTTCTTC
CASSLGLSSYNEQFF
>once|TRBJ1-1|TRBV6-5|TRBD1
TGTGCCAGCAGTCAGCAGACAGGGGCTGAAGCTTTCTTT
CASSQQTGAEAFF
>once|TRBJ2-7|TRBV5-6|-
TGTGCCAGCAGCTTGGAGCTTGCAGGGGACCTGGGGGAGCAGTACTTC
CASSLELAGDLGEQYF
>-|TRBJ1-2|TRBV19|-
TGTGCCAGTAGTATGGCGGGGCTCACGGATGGCTACACCTTC
CASSMAGLTDGYTF
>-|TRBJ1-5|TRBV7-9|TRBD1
TGTGCCAGCAGCGACGGGACAGTTAATAGCAATCAGCCCCAGCATTTT
CASSDGTVNSNQPQHF
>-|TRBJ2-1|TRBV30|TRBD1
TGTGCCTGGAGTTTGGGACAGGGGATGAATGAGCAGTTCTTC
CAWSLGQGMNEQFF
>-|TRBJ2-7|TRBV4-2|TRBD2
TGTGCCAGCAGCCAGGTGGCTAGCGGCATCTCCTACGAGCAGTACTTC
CASSQVASGISYEQYF
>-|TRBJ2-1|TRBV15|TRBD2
TGTGCCACCAGCCGCCCGGGGGGGTCCTCCTACAATGAGCAGTTCTTC
CATSRPGGSSYNEQFF
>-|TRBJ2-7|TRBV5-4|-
TGTGCCACCAAAACAGGGCCCTACGAGCAGTACTTC
CATKTGPYEQYF